This T cell receptor (beta chain) comes out of a study of cytotoxic CD8 clonotypes in ibrutinib-treated CLL. Study-level points and caveats: Clonality increased with ibrutinib response but returned toward baseline at progression. Few clonotypes were public, and these shrank or held steady under treatment.

A note on this clone: Antigen specificity is unknown.

The CDR3 runs 12 residues. V lost 7 bases to trimming and J lost 1 base, with 7 bases between them. Germline V gives CDR1 MNHEY, CDR2 SVGAGI. Sequenced by immunoSEQ multiplex PCR; TCRdb stores in-frame clones only, minus some. Among approximately 280,000 clones listed, around 69% were seen once. Sequencing was performed on PBMCs, taken at disease progression, from a patient treated with ibrutinib. The sequence was obtained from a human donor with chronic lymphocytic leukemia. The genes are TRBV6-5 and TRBJ2-5; D not resolved. Written as DNA, the CDR3 is TGTGCCAGCATGTCGAGCCAAGAGACCCAGTACTTC. As protein: CASMSSQETQYF.